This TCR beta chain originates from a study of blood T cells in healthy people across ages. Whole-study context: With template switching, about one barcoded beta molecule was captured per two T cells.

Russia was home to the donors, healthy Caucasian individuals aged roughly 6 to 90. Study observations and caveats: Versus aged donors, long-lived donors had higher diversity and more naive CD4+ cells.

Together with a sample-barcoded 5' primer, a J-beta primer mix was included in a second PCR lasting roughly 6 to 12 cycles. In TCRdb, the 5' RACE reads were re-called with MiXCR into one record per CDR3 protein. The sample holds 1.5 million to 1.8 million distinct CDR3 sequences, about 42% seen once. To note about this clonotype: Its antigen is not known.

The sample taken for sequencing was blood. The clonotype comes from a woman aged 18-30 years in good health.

The CDR3, as DNA: TGTGCCAGCAGTTCTCGACAGGGGGAATTGTTCTTC. Encoded protein: CASSSRQGELFF. This chain joins TRBV12-3 or TRBV12-4 and TRBJ2-1, with 9 bases matching TRBD1. V was clipped by 4 bases and J by 15 bases; unmatched bases: 7. The CDR3 is 12 amino acids.